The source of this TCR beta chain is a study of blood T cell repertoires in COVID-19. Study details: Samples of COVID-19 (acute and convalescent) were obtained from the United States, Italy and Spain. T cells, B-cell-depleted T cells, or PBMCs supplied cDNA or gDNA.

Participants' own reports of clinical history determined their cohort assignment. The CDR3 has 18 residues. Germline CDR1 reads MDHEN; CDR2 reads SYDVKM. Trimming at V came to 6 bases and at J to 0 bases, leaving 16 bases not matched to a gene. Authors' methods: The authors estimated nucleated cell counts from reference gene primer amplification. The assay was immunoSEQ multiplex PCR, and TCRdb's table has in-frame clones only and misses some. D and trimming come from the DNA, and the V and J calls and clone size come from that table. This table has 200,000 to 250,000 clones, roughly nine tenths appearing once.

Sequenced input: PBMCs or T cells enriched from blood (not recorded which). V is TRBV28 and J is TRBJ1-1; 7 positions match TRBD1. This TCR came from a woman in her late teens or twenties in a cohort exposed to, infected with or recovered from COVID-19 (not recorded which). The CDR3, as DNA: TGTGCCAGCAGCCAATACCTTACGACAGGGACAATGAACACTGAAGCTTTCTTT. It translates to CASSQYLTTGTMNTEAFF.